This T cell receptor beta chain was sequenced during a study of regulatory T cells in long-lasting Graves disease. Study findings and constraints: Accuracy was possibly reduced by small sample size.

This clonotype was seen only a few times. What it binds is not known. The junction differs from germline at one of its ends, possibly a read error. Time point meaning: newly diagnosed GD, antithyroid drugs for less than 3 months. From PBMCs, RNA was extracted and then used to make the TCR library. The V gene's germline CDR1 is SGDLS and CDR2 YYNGEE. This CDR3 is 15 amino acids long. Libraries of TCR beta came from iRepertoire HTBI primers plus Arm-PCR of CDR3 regions. MiXCR, run by TCRdb on the multiplex PCR reads, gives a single entry per CDR3 protein. The sample includes about 500,000 distinct CDR3 sequences, around 11% of them seen just once. These same data were also listed under a study on T cells in Graves' hyperthyroidism and ophthalmopathy. From that study: Patients aged 18 to 65 had newly diagnosed hyperthyroidism that had lasted under 2 months. The primer set for the first-round RT-PCR of the TCR CDR3 was HTBI.

The J gene is TRBJ2-2, the V gene TRBV9; D is perhaps TRBD1 (5 bases). This specimen was peripheral blood mononuclear cells (PBMCs), taken at new diagnosis, from a patient treated with antithyroid drugs. The sequence derives from a woman between 25 and 40 years old with Graves disease. The CDR3 DNA reads as TGTGCCGGCAGCGTAGTAGACAGAAACACCGGGGAGCTGTTTTTT. Amino acids: CAGSVVDRNTGELFF.